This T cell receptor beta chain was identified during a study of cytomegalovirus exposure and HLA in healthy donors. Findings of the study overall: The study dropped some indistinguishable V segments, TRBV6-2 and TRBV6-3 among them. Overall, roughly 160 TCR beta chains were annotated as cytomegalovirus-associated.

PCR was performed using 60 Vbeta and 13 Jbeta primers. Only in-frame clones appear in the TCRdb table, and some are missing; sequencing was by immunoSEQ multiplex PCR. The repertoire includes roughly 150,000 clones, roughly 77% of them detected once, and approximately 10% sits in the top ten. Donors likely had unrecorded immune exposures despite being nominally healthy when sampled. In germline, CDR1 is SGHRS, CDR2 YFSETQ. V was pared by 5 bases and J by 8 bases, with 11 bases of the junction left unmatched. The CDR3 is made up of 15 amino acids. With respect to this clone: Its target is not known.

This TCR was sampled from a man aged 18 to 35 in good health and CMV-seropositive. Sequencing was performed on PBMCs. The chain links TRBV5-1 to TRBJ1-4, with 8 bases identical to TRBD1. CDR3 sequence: CASRSGQGEKEKLFF. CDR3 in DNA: TGCGCCAGCAGGTCCGGACAGGGCGAGAAGGAAAAACTGTTTTTT.